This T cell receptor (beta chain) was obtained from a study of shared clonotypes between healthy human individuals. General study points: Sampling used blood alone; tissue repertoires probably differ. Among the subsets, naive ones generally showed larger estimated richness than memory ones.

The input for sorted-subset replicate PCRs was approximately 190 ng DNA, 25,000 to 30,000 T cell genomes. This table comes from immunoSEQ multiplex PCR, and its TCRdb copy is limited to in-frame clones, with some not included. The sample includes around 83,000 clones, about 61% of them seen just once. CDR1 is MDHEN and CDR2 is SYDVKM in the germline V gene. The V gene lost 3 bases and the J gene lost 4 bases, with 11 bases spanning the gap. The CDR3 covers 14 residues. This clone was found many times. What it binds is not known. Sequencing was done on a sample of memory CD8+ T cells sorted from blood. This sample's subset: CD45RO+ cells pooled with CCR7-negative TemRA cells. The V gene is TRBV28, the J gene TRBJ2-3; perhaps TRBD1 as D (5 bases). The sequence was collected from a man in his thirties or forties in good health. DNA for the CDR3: TGTGCCAGCAGTTTCGGTGGGGCTGCAGATACGCAGTATTTT. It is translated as CASSFGGAADTQYF. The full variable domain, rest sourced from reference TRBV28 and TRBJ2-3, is DVKVTQSSRYLVKRTGEKVFLECVQDMDHENMFWYRQDPGLGLRLIYFSYDVKMKEKGDIPEGYSVSREKKERFSLILESASTNQTSMYLCASSFGGAADTQYFGPGTRLTVL.